This T cell receptor (beta chain) was retrieved from a study of blood T cell repertoires in COVID-19. Study at large: Acute-phase and convalescent COVID-19 samples originated in the United States, Italy and Spain.

Between the trimmed V and J ends, which lost 6 bases and 4 bases, there was a span of 16 bases. CDR3 length equals 16 residues. Per the germline V gene, CDR1 is SGHAT and CDR2 is FQNNGV. Methods used by the authors: Cell counts per sample came from amplifying reference gene primers. Method: immunoSEQ multiplex PCR; TCRdb's copy keeps in-frame clones and lacks some. That table gives V, J and clone size, and the DNA gave D and trimming. The sample holds 55,000 to 65,000 clones; about 91% are singletons and the top ten take approximately 2.1%. Sequenced sample: peripheral blood. This rearrangement joins TRBV11-2 to TRBJ2-6; the D gene is possibly TRBD1 (6 bases). This TCR derives from a man aged 55-75 years with acute or convalescent COVID-19. The CDR3 bases are TGTGCCAGCAGTTCGTTTCAGGGGCAGGGGGCCAACGTCCTGACTTTC. The encoded protein is CASSSFQGQGANVLTF.